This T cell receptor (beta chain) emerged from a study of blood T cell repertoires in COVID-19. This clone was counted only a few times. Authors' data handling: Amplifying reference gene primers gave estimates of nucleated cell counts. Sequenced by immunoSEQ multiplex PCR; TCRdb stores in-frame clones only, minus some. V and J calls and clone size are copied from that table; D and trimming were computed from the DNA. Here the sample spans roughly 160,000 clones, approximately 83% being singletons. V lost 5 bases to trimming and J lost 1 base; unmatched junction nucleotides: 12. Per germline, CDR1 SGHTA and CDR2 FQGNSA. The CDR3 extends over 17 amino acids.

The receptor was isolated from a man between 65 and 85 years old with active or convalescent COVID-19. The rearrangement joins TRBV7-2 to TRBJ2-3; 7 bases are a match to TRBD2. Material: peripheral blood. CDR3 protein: CASSGTRRGSGTDTQYF. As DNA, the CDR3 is TGTGCCAGCAGCGGAACGAGGCGCGGGAGCGGCACAGATACGCAGTATTTT.